The 2 T cell receptor beta chains below come from one sample, sequenced in a study of early T cells in non-severe SARS-CoV-2 infection. TCRdb itself ran the 5' RACE reads through MiXCR, one entry per CDR3 protein. The sample lists tens of thousands of distinct CDR3 sequences, about 11% occurring once. Sequencing input: whole blood. These receptors originate from an adult who was a healthcare worker with PCR-confirmed SARS-CoV-2 infection or an uninfected control (not recorded which).

V and J are TRBV28 and TRBJ2-1; 10 nucleotides agree with TRBD2. Germline values: CDR1 MDHEN, CDR2 SYDVKM. The CDR3 runs 16 residues. V lost 5 bases to trimming and J lost 0 bases; unmatched junction nucleotides: 4. CDR3 bases: TGTGCCAGCAGTGGGGCTAGCGGGAGCTCCTACAATGAGCAGTTCTTC. Protein: CASSGASGSSYNEQFF.

This clonotype has a handful of counts. The chain combines TRBV24-1 with TRBJ2-5; D is undetermined. CDR1 and CDR2 from the germline V gene are KGHDR and SFDVKD. The V end was cut by 9 bases, the J end by 0 bases, with 4 bases between. There are 11 residues in the CDR3. CDR3 residues: CATGHQETQYF. The DNA of the CDR3 is TGTGCCACCGGACACCAAGAGACCCAGTACTTC.